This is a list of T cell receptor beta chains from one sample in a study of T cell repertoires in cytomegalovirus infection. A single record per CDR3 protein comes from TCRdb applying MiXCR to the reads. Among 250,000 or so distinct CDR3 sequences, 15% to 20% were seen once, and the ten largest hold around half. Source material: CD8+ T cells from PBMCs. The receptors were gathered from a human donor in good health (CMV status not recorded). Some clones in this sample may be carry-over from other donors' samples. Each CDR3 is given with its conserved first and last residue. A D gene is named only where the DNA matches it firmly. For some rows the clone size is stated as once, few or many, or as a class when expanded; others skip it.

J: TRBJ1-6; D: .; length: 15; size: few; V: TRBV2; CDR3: CASSEVSPHNSPLHF; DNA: TGTGCCAGCAGTGAGGTGTCACCGCATAATTCACCCCTCCACTTT
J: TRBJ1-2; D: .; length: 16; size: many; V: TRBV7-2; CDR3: CASSLVSQASGYGYTF; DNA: TGTGCCAGCAGCTTAGTGTCCCAGGCCTCGGGTTATGGCTACACCTTC
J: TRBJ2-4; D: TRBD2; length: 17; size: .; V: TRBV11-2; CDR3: CASSLGSGTSVKNIQYF; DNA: TGTGCCAGCAGCTTGGGATCCGGGACTAGCGTCAAAAACATTCAGTACTTC
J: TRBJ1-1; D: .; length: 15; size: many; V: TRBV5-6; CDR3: CASSQFVEELTEAFF; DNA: TGTGCCAGCAGCCAGTTCGTCGAGGAACTCACTGAAGCTTTCTTT
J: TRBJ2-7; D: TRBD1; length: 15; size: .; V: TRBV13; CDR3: CASSTRGTGIYEQYF; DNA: TGTGCCAGCAGCACTCGGGGGACAGGGATCTACGAGCAGTACTTC
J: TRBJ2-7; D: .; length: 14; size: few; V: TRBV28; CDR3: CASSWGVTGYEQYF; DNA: TGTGCCAGCAGTTGGGGCGTGACGGGGTACGAGCAGTACTTC
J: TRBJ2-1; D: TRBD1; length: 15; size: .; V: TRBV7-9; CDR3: CASSFAGTGFVEQFF; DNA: TGTGCCAGCAGCTTCGCCGGGACAGGGTTCGTTGAGCAGTTCTTC
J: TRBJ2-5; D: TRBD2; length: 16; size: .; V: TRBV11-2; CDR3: CASSVHGTSGEETQYF; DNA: TGTGCCAGCAGCGTCCACGGGACTAGCGGGGAAGAGACCCAGTACTTC
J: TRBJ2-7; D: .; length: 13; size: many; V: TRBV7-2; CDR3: CASSPTGAFEQYF; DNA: TGTGCCAGCAGCCCAACTGGGGCGTTCGAGCAGTACTTC
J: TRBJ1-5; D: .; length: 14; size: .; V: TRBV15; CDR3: CATSRDRLAGPQHF; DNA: TGTGCCACCAGCAGAGATCGACTCGCAGGGCCCCAGCATTTT
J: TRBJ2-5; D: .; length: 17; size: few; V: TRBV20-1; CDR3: CSARETGSREYQETQYF; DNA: TGCAGTGCTAGAGAGACAGGTTCCCGGGAGTACCAAGAGACCCAGTACTTC
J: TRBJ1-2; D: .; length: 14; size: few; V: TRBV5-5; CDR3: CASSFSGKPYGYTF; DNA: TGTGCCAGCAGCTTCTCAGGGAAACCCTATGGCTACACCTTC
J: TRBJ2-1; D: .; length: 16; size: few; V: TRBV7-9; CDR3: CASSSSRGKTYNEQFF; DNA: TGTGCCAGCAGCTCTTCTCGAGGAAAGACCTACAATGAGCAGTTCTTC
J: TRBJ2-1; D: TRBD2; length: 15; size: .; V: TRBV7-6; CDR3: CASSPFSGRYNEQFF; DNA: TGTGCCAGCAGTCCCTTTAGCGGGCGGTACAATGAGCAGTTCTTC
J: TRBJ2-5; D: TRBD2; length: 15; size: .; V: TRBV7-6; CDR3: CASSLSPGGQETQYF; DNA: TGTGCCAGCAGCTTGTCCCCGGGGGGGCAAGAGACCCAGTACTTC
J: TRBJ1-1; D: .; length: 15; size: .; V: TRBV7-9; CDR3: CASSSPQGSRTEAFF; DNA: TGTGCCAGCAGCTCCCCCCAGGGGTCAAGGACTGAAGCTTTCTTT
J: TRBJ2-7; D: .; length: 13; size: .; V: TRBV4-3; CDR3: CASSSGVSYEQYF; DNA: TGCGCCAGCAGCTCAGGGGTGAGCTACGAGCAGTACTTC
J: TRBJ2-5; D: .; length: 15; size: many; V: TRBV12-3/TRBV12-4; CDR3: CASILGRGRQETQYF; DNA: TGTGCCAGCATTCTCGGTCGGGGGCGACAAGAGACCCAGTACTTC
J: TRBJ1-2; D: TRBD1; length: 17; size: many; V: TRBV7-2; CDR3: CASSSGGLGSSGYGYTF; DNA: TGTGCCAGCAGCTCAGGGGGACTAGGGTCGAGCGGATATGGCTACACCTTC
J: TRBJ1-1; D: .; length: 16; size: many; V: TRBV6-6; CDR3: CASSYVWGGENTEAFF; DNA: TGTGCCAGCAGTTACGTTTGGGGAGGAGAGAACACTGAAGCTTTCTTT
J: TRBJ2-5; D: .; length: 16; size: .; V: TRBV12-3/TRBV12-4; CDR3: CASSLDTSGPEGDQYF; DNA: TGTGCCAGCAGTTTAGATACTTCAGGCCCAGAGGGGGACCAGTACTTC
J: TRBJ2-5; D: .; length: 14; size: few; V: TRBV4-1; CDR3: CASSQDTIGETQYF; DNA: TGCGCCAGCAGCCAGGACACGATTGGAGAGACCCAGTACTTC
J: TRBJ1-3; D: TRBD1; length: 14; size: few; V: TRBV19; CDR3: CASSGTAEGNTIYF; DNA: TGTGCCAGTAGTGGGACAGCGGAGGGAAACACCATATATTTT
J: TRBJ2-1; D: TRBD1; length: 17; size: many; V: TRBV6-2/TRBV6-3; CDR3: CASSYDSRTGDYNEQFF; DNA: TGTGCCAGCAGTTACGATTCCAGGACAGGGGACTACAATGAGCAGTTCTTC
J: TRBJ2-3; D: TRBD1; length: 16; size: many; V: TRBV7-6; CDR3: CASSLPRDSAQDTQYF; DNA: TGTGCCAGCAGCTTACCCCGGGACAGCGCCCAGGATACGCAGTATTTT
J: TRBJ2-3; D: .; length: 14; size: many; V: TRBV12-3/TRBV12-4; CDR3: CASSRDSNTDTQYF; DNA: TGTGCCAGCAGCCGAGACAGTAACACAGATACGCAGTATTTT
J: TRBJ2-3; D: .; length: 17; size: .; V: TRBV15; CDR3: CATSSEINTDYTDTQYF; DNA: TGTGCCACCAGCAGCGAAATTAATACGGACTACACAGATACGCAGTATTTT
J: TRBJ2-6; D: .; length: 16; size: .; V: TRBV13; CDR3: CASSSPSLPGTNVLTF; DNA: TGTGCCAGCAGCTCCCCCTCGCTTCCTGGGACCAACGTCCTGACTTTC
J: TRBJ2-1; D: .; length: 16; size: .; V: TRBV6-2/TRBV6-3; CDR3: CASSYDAGLRHNEQFF; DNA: TGTGCCAGCAGTTACGACGCGGGGCTCCGCCACAATGAGCAGTTCTTC
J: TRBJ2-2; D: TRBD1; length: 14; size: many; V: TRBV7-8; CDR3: CASRGQGFTGELFF; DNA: TGTGCCAGCAGGGGACAGGGGTTCACCGGGGAGCTGTTTTTT
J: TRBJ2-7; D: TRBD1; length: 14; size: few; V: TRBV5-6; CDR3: CASSPGTELYEQYF; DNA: TGTGCCAGCAGTCCCGGGACAGAACTCTACGAGCAGTACTTC
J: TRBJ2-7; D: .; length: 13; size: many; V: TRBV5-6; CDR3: CASSRGRTPEQYF; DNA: TGTGCCAGCAGCCGGGGTCGGACCCCCGAGCAGTACTTC
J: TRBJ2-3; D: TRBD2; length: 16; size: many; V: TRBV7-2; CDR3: CASSLVAGGRTDTQYF; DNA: TGTGCCAGCAGCTTAGTGGCGGGGGGGCGGACAGATACGCAGTATTTT
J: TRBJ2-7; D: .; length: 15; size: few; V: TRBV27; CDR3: CASSPGQGLPYEQYF; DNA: TGTGCCAGCAGTCCCGGACAGGGACTACCCTACGAGCAGTACTTC
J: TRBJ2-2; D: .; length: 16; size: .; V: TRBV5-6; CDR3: CASSLGAGTHTGELFF; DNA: TGTGCCAGCAGCTTGGGAGCCGGGACGCACACCGGGGAGCTGTTTTTT
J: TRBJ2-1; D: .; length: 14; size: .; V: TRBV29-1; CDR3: CSVEGFLGYNEQFF; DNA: TGCAGCGTTGAAGGGTTTCTCGGGTACAATGAGCAGTTCTTC
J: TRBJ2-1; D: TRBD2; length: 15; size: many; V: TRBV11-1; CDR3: CASSSYGLAGDEQFF; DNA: TGTGCCAGCAGCTCTTATGGACTAGCGGGAGATGAGCAGTTCTTC